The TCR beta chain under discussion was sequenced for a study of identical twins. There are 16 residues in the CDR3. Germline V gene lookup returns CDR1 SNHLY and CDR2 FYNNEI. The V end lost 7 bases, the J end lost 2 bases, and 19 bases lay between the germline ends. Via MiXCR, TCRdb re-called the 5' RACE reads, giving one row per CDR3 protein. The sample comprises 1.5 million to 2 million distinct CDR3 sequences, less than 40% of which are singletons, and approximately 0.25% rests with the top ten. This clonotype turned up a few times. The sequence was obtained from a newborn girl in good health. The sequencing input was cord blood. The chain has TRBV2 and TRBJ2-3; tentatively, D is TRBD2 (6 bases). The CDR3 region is CASIKPRERHTDTQYF. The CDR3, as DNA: TGTGCCAGCATCAAACCCCGGGAGAGGCACACAGATACGCAGTATTTT.